These 25 T cell receptor beta chains were sequenced from one sample in a study of cytomegalovirus exposure and HLA in healthy donors (dated 2017 in TCRdb). Library preparation employed the immunoSEQ multiplex PCR assay. The multiplex PCR relied on a mix of 60 forward primers for TCR Vbeta segments and 13 reverse primers for TCR Jbeta segments. As stored in TCRdb, this immuneACCESS dataset retains in-frame rearrangements with V and J assigned. A fraction of the clones does not appear; measured against another copy, unresolved V genes explain less than half of the discrepancy, and the remainder lacks a known reason. This sample's table has entries for about 78,000 clones. The ten most abundant clones make up roughly 8% of the sample. Sequencing used PBMCs. These receptors were obtained from a female donor in good health and CMV-seropositive.

The V and J genes are TRBV7-3 and TRBJ2-1; D remains ambiguous. Germline loops: CDR1 SGHTA, CDR2 FQGTGA. The CDR3 sequence is 16 residues long. The V gene lost 3 bases and the J gene lost 0 bases, with 12 bases spanning the gap. CDR3 in amino acids: CASSFPEDSSYNEQFF. CDR3 sequence (DNA): TGTGCCAGCAGCTTTCCCGAGGATAGCTCCTACAATGAGCAGTTCTTC.

The rearrangement joins TRBV19 to TRBJ1-2, with D tentatively TRBD1 (5 bases). V shed 4 bases and J shed 0 bases, with 6 bases lying between them. This CDR3 has 13 residues. The germline V gene has CDR1 LNHDA and CDR2 SQIVND (reference sequence). The CDR3 sequence: CASSRQTNYGYTF. The CDR3 coding sequence is TGTGCCAGTAGTAGACAGACTAACTATGGCTACACCTTC.

The V gene is TRBV7-9, the J gene TRBJ2-7, with D uncertain. The CDR3 sequence is 14 residues long. CDR1 is SEHNR, CDR2 FQNEAQ, per germline (reference sequence). Trimming took off 1 base at V and 7 bases at J, with 14 bases between the two ends. Here the CDR3 reads CASSLGPSLLEQYF. CDR3 coding DNA: TGTGCCAGCAGCTTAGGCCCCTCCCTTCTAGAGCAGTACTTC.

The V call is TRBV27, the J call TRBJ2-2, with 9 bases aligning to TRBD2. The CDR3 is 18 amino acids. The germline CDR1 and CDR2 sequences are MNHEY and SMNVEV (reference sequence). V dropped 2 bases and J dropped 1; count of bases not matched to a gene: 8. The CDR3 loop reads CASSLPTSGGGNTGELFF. DNA of the CDR3: TGTGCCAGCAGTTTACCGACTAGCGGAGGAGGGAACACCGGGGAGCTGTTTTTT.

The rearrangement joins TRBV7-9 to TRBJ1-1; 8 positions match TRBD1. The germline V gene has CDR1 SEHNR and CDR2 FQNEAQ (reference sequence). The V gene end was trimmed by 5 bases and the J gene end by 8 bases; junction bases not matched to a gene: 7. The CDR3 length is 13 residues. The CDR3 loop is CASSARTGQEAFF. The CDR3 DNA is TGTGCCAGCAGCGCCAGGACAGGGCAGGAAGCTTTCTTT. Variable domain in full (rest from reference TRBV7-9 and TRBJ1-1): DTGVSQNPRHKITKRGQNVTFRCDPISEHNRLYWYRQTLGQGPEFLTYFQNEAQLEKSRLLSDRFSAERPKGSFSTLEIQRTEQGDSAMYLCASSARTGQEAFFGQGTRLTVV.

This chain connects TRBV5-1 to TRBJ2-7; 7 bases line up with TRBD1. The CDR3 is made up of 13 amino acids. V lost 7 bases and J lost 6; bases outside the gene matches: 10. Per the germline V gene, CDR1 is SGHRS and CDR2 is YFSETQ. The CDR3 reads CASSSGQVGEQYF. The CDR3 DNA follows: TGCGCCAGCTCCTCAGGACAGGTTGGCGAGCAGTACTTC.

The CDR3 sequence is CASRPSNGGRTYNEQFF. CDR3 in DNA: TGTGCCAGCAGGCCCTCCAACGGCGGGAGGACTTACAATGAGCAGTTCTTC. The chain couples TRBV9 to TRBJ2-1; TRBD2 matches 8 bases. This CDR3 contains 17 residues. Per the germline V gene, CDR1 is SGDLS and CDR2 is YYNGEE. V trimming: 5 bases; J trimming: 4 bases; junction bases outside the gene matches: 14.

This rearrangement joins TRBV19 to TRBJ1-4; weak D call: TRBD1 (6 bases). From germline, CDR1 is LNHDA and CDR2 SQIVND (reference sequence). Trimming took off 6 bases at V and 0 bases at J, with 11 bases between the two ends. This CDR3 contains 15 residues. The CDR3 region has the DNA TGTGCCAGTAGGGGCAGGGGAGCAACTAATGAAAAACTGTTTTTT. Translation gives CASRGRGATNEKLFF.

The genes are TRBV5-1 and TRBJ2-5, with 9 bases matching TRBD2. The CDR3 runs to 16 residues. Losses at the gene ends were 3 bases for V and 5 bases for J; bases not matched to a gene: 11. CDR1 is SGHRS, CDR2 YFSETQ, per germline. CDR3 amino acids: CASSYSGGTTGETQYF. CDR3 coding DNA: TGCGCCAGCAGCTATAGCGGGGGCACGACGGGGGAGACCCAGTACTTC.

The chain recombines TRBV7-8 with TRBJ1-2, with TRBD1 matching over 7 bases. The CDR3 totals 13 residues. J was trimmed by 4 bases and V by 5 bases; bases with no gene match: 4. CDR1 and CDR2 (germline): SGHVS, FQNEAQ. This CDR3 is CASSEGAIYGYTF. CDR3 DNA sequence: TGTGCCAGCAGCGAGGGGGCAATCTATGGCTACACCTTC. The entire variable domain, with the rest obtained from reference TRBV7-8 and TRBJ1-2, is as follows: GAGVSQSPRYKVAKRGQDVALRCDPISGHVSLFWYQQALGQGPEFLTYFQNEAQLDKSGLPSDRFFAERPEGSVSTLKIQRTQQEDSAVYLCASSEGAIYGYTFGSGTRLTVV.

The chain joins TRBV29-1 to TRBJ1-2; 7 nucleotides agree with TRBD1. V shed 4 bases and J 10 bases; nucleotides not matched to a gene: 6. CDR1 and CDR2 from the germline V gene are SQVTM and ANQGSEA. This CDR3 region has 11 residues. The DNA of the CDR3 is TGCAGCGTTGCTATGACAGGGCTCTACACCTTC. Protein sequence: CSVAMTGLYTF. The complete variable domain, with remaining parts taken from reference TRBV29-1 and TRBJ1-2, reads SAVISQKPSRDICQRGTSLTIQCQVDSQVTMMFWYRQQPGQSLTLIATANQGSEATYESGFVIDKFPISRPNLTFSTLTVSNMSPEDSSIYLCSVAMTGLYTFGSGTRLTVV.

V and J are TRBV19 and TRBJ1-5; D ambiguous. V lost 3 bases, J lost 0 bases, and 12 bases lay in between. CDR1 is LNHDA and CDR2 is SQIVND in the germline V gene (reference sequence). The CDR3 runs to 16 residues. CDR3 in DNA: TGTGCCAGTAGTATGGAATGGGCTTATAGCAATCAGCCCCAGCATTTT. Translating it yields CASSMEWAYSNQPQHF.

As to this clone: Germline is not matched at one junction end, which may reflect a read error. The chain carries TRBV6-6 and TRBJ2-1; TRBD2 matches at 8 bases. The CDR3 consists of 15 residues. From germline, CDR1 is MNHNY and CDR2 SVGAGI (reference sequence). CDR3 sequence (DNA): TGTGTCAGCAGTTACTTAAGCGGGAGTCTCAATGAGCAGTTCTTC. Residues: CVSSYLSGSLNEQFF.

The V call is TRBV5-1, the J call TRBJ2-1; TRBD2 aligns across 13 bases. The J segment lost 8 bases and the V segment lost 4 bases, leaving 3 bases of the junction unmatched. This CDR3 is built from 14 residues. CDR1 is SGHRS and CDR2 is YFSETQ in the germline V gene. Here the CDR3 DNA reads TGCGCCAGCAGCCTAGGGACTAGCGGGGATGAGCAGTTCTTC. This encodes CASSLGTSGDEQFF.

V usage is TRBV7-9 and J usage is TRBJ2-3; 15 nucleotides match TRBD2. CDR1 is SEHNR and CDR2 is FQNEAQ in the germline V gene (reference sequence). This CDR3 spans 17 amino acids. V trimming: 2 bases; J trimming: 4 bases; junction bases outside the gene matches: 4. This chain's CDR3 is CASSLPGLAGGPDTQYF. CDR3 DNA: TGTGCCAGCAGCTTACCTGGACTAGCGGGAGGGCCAGATACGCAGTATTTT.

The chain carries TRBV2 and TRBJ2-2; D ambiguous. The germline V gene encodes CDR1 SNHLY and CDR2 FYNNEI. This CDR3 is 15 amino acids long. Between the trimmed V and J ends, which lost 4 bases and 1 base, there was a span of 10 bases. The CDR3 DNA is TGTGCCAGCAGTGTGGTGACGGGGAACACCGGGGAGCTGTTTTTT. Protein: CASSVVTGNTGELFF.

This chain links TRBV9 with TRBJ2-3, with 10 bases lining up with TRBD2. Trimming took 4 bases from V and 3 from J; bases not matched to a gene: 8. Germline CDR1 and CDR2: SGDLS and YYNGEE. The CDR3 totals 16 residues. CDR3 loop: CASSRTSGGVTDTQYF. The CDR3 DNA reads TGTGCCAGCAGCAGAACCAGCGGGGGGGTAACAGATACGCAGTATTTT.

The chain joins TRBV7-2 to TRBJ2-7; weak D call: TRBD2 (7 bases). V was trimmed by 5 bases and J by 5 bases, leaving 16 bases between them. Germline CDR1 and CDR2: SGHTA and FQGNSA. The length of the CDR3 is 14 residues. CDR3: CASSRGGAWDEQYF. The CDR3 nucleotides read TGTGCCAGCAGCCGTGGGGGGGCTTGGGACGAGCAGTACTTC.

J is TRBJ1-1 and V is TRBV9; the D gene is possibly TRBD1 (5 bases). CDR3 length equals 13 residues. Looked up from germline, CDR1 is SGDLS and CDR2 is YYNGEE. With 2 bases removed from V and 5 bases from J, the gap between germline ends came to 10 bases. The CDR3 DNA reads as TGTGCCAGCAGCGTCCAGGGTATGACTGAAGCTTTCTTT. Its translation: CASSVQGMTEAFF. The full variable domain, its missing parts supplied by reference TRBV9 and TRBJ1-1, is DSGVTQTPKHLITATGQRVTLRCSPRSGDLSVYWYQQSLDQGLQFLIQYYNGEERAKGNILERFSAQQFPDLHSELNLSSLELGDSALYFCASSVQGMTEAFFGQGTRLTVV.

V usage is TRBV6-1 and J usage is TRBJ2-1; weak D call: TRBD1 (6 bases). Germline values: CDR1 MNHNS, CDR2 SASEGT. The germline V and J ends were trimmed by 4 bases and 6 bases, with 10 bases remaining between them. This CDR3 comprises 13 residues. CDR3 nucleotide sequence: TGTGCCAGCAGTGGGACAGTTACCAATGAGCAGTTCTTC. Its protein product is CASSGTVTNEQFF.

The chain has TRBV7-2 and TRBJ2-5, with D possibly TRBD2 on 6 matching bases. This CDR3 has 15 residues. Trimming removed 1 base at V and 5 bases at J, with 14 bases between. In germline, CDR1 is SGHTA, CDR2 FQGNSA. CDR3 region: CASSLGFLGGETQYF. The CDR3 coding sequence is TGTGCCAGCAGCTTAGGCTTCTTGGGAGGTGAGACCCAGTACTTC. Complete variable domain (other parts from reference TRBV7-2 and TRBJ2-5): GAGVSQSPSNKVTEKGKDVELRCDPISGHTALYWYRQSLGQGLEFLIYFQGNSAPDKSGLPSDRFSAERTGGSVSTLTIQRTQQEDSAVYLCASSLGFLGGETQYFGPGTRLLVL.

The rearrangement joins TRBV5-1 to TRBJ2-5; 7 bases are a match to TRBD2. The CDR3 contains 16 residues. V shed 5 bases, J shed 2 bases, and the junction held 12 bases outside the gene matches. Germline V gene lookup returns CDR1 SGHRS and CDR2 YFSETQ. In DNA form, the CDR3 reads TGCGCCAGCAGTTCTTCCGGGGACTACCCACAAGAGACCCAGTACTTC. Translated, it gives CASSSSGDYPQETQYF.

V is TRBV5-4 and J is TRBJ2-1; 8 bases map to TRBD2. The germline V gene has CDR1 SGHNT and CDR2 YYREEE (reference sequence). V lost 2 bases, J lost 3 bases, and 7 bases stayed unmatched. The CDR3 spans 16 residues. CDR3 in amino acids: CASSFERELFYNEQFF. The CDR3, as DNA: TGTGCCAGCAGCTTTGAGCGGGAGCTCTTCTACAATGAGCAGTTCTTC.

V and J are TRBV7-9 and TRBJ2-1, with D possibly being TRBD2 (6 bases). There are 16 residues in the CDR3. Germline CDR1 reads SEHNR; CDR2 reads FQNEAQ (reference sequence). V lost 5 bases and J lost 1, with 15 bases in between. CDR3 DNA: TGTGCCAGCAGCCCCCTCGGGGGAGCTTCCTACAATGAGCAGTTCTTC. Amino acids: CASSPLGGASYNEQFF.

The gene calls are TRBV9 and TRBJ2-1; D not resolved. This CDR3 is 13 amino acids long. CDR1 is SGDLS, CDR2 YYNGEE, per germline. Trimming stripped 1 base from V and 3 bases from J, with 5 bases between. The CDR3 loop reads CASSVSLYNEQFF. The CDR3 DNA follows: TGTGCCAGCAGCGTAAGCCTCTACAATGAGCAGTTCTTC.